This T cell receptor beta chain was profiled in a study of T-cell reconstitution after alpha-beta-depleted transplantation in children. This clonotype has only a few counts. Its antigen is still unknown. This CDR3 region has 13 residues. J gave up 8 bases and V 6 bases, and 6 bases lay outside the gene matches. Germline V gene sequence: CDR1 SQVTM, CDR2 ANQGSEA. Study-level points and caveats: When one year had passed after transplant, most T-cell counts and diversity came from newly produced T cells. From surviving recipient T cells and thymic progenitors came the high day-60 TCRbeta diversity observed in some patients. Reportedly, roughly two months post-transplant, alpha-beta T cells arose from several hundred expanded graft clones.

Preparation of the TCRbeta library used unique molecular identifiers. TCRdb reanalysed the PCR reads using MiXCR and keeps one entry per CDR3 protein. The sample has about 600,000 distinct CDR3 sequences, 13% seen once. V is TRBV29-1 and J is TRBJ2-2; 10 bases align to TRBD2. The TCR comes from a male patient younger than 18 who had a stem cell transplant for acute myeloid leukemia, so the T cells may come from the graft donor. The sample in question was PBMCs, mostly from graft donor cells, obtained 360 days after TCRalphabeta/CD19-depleted stem cell transplant. The chain's CDR3 is CSVGAGGRGELFF. CDR3 coding DNA: TGCAGCGTCGGAGCGGGAGGGCGGGGGGAGCTGTTTTTT.